This T cell receptor beta chain was identified in a study of T cell responses to AZD1222 COVID-19 vaccine. Study-wide results and limits: Regions 160-218 and 743-854 dominated among vaccine-associated CD4 TCRs spanning spike. Repertoire sampling occurred only after the peak T cell response. Donors, mostly white British, included more females; clonal diversity was possibly underestimated. Unmutated variant regions are reportedly targeted by nearly half of spike-specific TCRs.

Trimming removed 2 bases at V and 5 bases at J, with 13 bases between. Germline assignment: CDR1 SGHRS and CDR2 YFSETQ. There are 14 residues in the CDR3. As to this clone: Its antigen is currently unknown.

Assay used: immunoSEQ multiplex PCR; TCRdb lists only in-frame clones, some missing. The top ten hold 11% of the sample, which has some 120,000 clones, 75% to 90% seen once. The source is an adult in good health. The V call is TRBV5-1, the J call TRBJ2-5; TRBD1 or TRBD2 may be the D gene (5 bases each). Source: peripheral blood, taken on day 0 of MenACWY control vaccination. CDR3 in amino acids: CASSLQAWGETQYF. DNA of the CDR3: TGCGCCAGCAGCTTACAGGCATGGGGGGAGACCCAGTACTTC.